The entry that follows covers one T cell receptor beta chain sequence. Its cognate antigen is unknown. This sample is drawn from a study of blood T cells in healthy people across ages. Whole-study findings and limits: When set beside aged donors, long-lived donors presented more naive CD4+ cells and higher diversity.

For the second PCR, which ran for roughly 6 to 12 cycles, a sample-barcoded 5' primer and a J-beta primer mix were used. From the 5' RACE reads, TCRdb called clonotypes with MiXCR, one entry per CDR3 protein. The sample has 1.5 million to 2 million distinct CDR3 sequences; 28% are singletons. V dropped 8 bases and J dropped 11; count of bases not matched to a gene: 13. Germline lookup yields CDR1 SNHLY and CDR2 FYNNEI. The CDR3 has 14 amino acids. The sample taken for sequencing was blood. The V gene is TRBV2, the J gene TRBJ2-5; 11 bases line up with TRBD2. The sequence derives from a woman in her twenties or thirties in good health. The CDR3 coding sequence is TGTGCCAGCGGTCGGGCTAGCGGGGGGAGTGAGCAGTACTTC. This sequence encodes CASGRASGGSEQYF.